This T cell receptor (beta chain) derives from a study of molecular identifiers for immune sequencing clone quantification. TCRdb redid the calling of the PCR reads with MiXCR, one entry per CDR3 protein. This table has 400,000 to 600,000 distinct CDR3 sequences, approximately 25% appearing once. This clonotype was recorded a few times. This clonotype originated in a human donor in good health. Some libraries in this study had Jurkat cell RNA spiked in. The sample was naive CD8+ T cells from blood, with Jurkat cell RNA spiked in. Indicated subset: FACS-sorted CD8+CD4-CCR7+CD45RA+ naive T cells.

The CDR3 DNA sequence: TGTGCCAGCAGTTTACGTGGTGGGACGGACGTTGGAAACACCATATATTTT. It yields the protein CASSLRGGTDVGNTIYF. The chain couples TRBV12-3 or TRBV12-4 to TRBJ1-3; weak D call: TRBD1 (5 bases). With 2 bases removed from V and 3 bases from J, the gap between germline ends came to 17 bases. CDR3 size: 17 residues.